The 27 T cell receptor beta chains presented below share a single source sample, sequenced in a study of molecular identifiers for immune sequencing clone quantification. TCRdb re-called the PCR reads with MiXCR, one entry per CDR3 protein. The repertoire holds over 600,000 distinct CDR3 sequences, with 15% to 20% as singletons. The specimen was naive CD8+ T cells from blood, with Jurkat cell RNA spiked in. Indicated subset: FACS-sorted CD8+CD4-CCR7+CD45RA+ naive T cells. These receptors were taken from a human donor in good health. Some libraries in this study had Jurkat cell RNA spiked in.

Turning to this clonotype: A much larger clone differs by one base, so this may be a read error. J is TRBJ2-2 and V is TRBV29-1, with D perhaps TRBD2 (5 bases). The CDR3 extends over 15 amino acids. The V gene's germline CDR1 is SQVTM and CDR2 ANQGSEA. The CDR3, as DNA: TGCGGCGTTGAAGTTAACGGGGCGAACACCGGGGAGCTGTTTTTT. It codes for CGVEVNGANTGELFF.

In regard to this clonotype: This could be a read error, since a much larger clone is one nucleotide away. The chain is built from TRBV4-1 and TRBJ2-1; D is unclear. The ends were cut back, 0 bases at V and 4 bases at J, with 16 bases in the middle. The germline gives CDR1 MGHRA, CDR2 YSYEKL. This CDR3 has 17 residues. CDR3 region: CASSQEVGYIRYNEQFF. CDR3 coding DNA: TGCGCCAGCAGCCAAGAGGTCGGCTACATAAGGTACAATGAGCAGTTCTTC.

This clonotype appeared a few times. J is TRBJ2-2 and V is TRBV27; D is perhaps TRBD1 or TRBD2 (5 bases each). The CDR3 length is 13 residues. CDR1 is MNHEY and CDR2 is SMNVEV in the germline V gene (reference sequence). V shed 6 bases and J shed 7 bases, with 12 bases lying between them. The CDR3 loop reads CASRVGAGGELFF. In DNA, the CDR3 is TGTGCCAGCAGGGTAGGGGCGGGCGGGGAGCTGTTTTTT.

This clonotype came up many times. The chain joins TRBV20-1 to TRBJ2-1, with D maybe TRBD2 (6 bases). Germline CDR1 and CDR2: DFQATT and SNEGSKA (reference sequence). The V end was cut by 0 bases, the J end by 13 bases, with 13 bases between. CDR3 length: 12 amino acids. Here the CDR3 reads CSARDWSGSQFF. CDR3 DNA: TGCAGTGCTAGAGATTGGAGCGGGTCACAGTTCTTC.

Notes on this clonotype: A read error is possible here, since a much larger clone lies one base away. The rearrangement uses TRBV19 and TRBJ2-5; D is uncertain. CDR1 is LNHDA and CDR2 is SQIVND in the germline V gene (reference sequence). CDR3 length equals 14 residues. For the CDR3, the DNA is TGTGCCAGTGGTATACCCGAGAACCAAGAGACCCAGTACTTC. Protein: CASGIPENQETQYF.

As to this clonotype: This may stem from a read error, because a much larger clone lies one nucleotide away. The gene calls are TRBV12-3 or TRBV12-4 and TRBJ2-7; the D gene is possibly TRBD1 (6 bases). V was shortened by 10 bases and J by 0 bases, with 13 bases between the two germline ends. The CDR3 is 13 amino acids. The CDR3 protein is CANRFRGSYEQYF. In DNA form, the CDR3 reads TGTGCCAACAGGTTCAGGGGCTCCTACGAGCAGTACTTC.

As concerns this clonotype: This may come from a read error, since a much larger clone is one base off. This chain joins TRBV29-1 and TRBJ2-5; 9 positions match TRBD1. The CDR3 loop spans 15 amino acids. The germline V gene encodes CDR1 SQVTM and CDR2 ANQGSEA. J lost 3 bases, V lost 6 bases, and 11 bases had no gene match. DNA for the CDR3: TGCAGCGTCCATTGGACAGGGGAGAAAGAAGAGACCCAGTACTTC. Protein: CSVHWTGEKEETQYF.

This clonotype occurred many times. The J gene is TRBJ1-4, the V gene TRBV30, with a weak D call TRBD1 (5 bases). Trimming pared 5 bases from V and 2 bases from J, leaving 9 bases between. The CDR3 runs 13 residues. The germline V gene encodes CDR1 GTSNPN and CDR2 SVGIG (reference sequence). The CDR3 DNA sequence: TGTGCCTGGGGCGCAGGGACTAATGAAAAACTGTTTTTT. Residues: CAWGAGTNEKLFF.

Turning to this clonotype: A much larger clone differs by one base, so this may be a read error. This CDR3 is missing its conserved last phenylalanine or tryptophan, likely due to a read error. This chain links TRBV27 with TRBJ2-3; 13 positions agree with TRBD2. Germline trimming cut 3 bases from V and 2 bases from J; bases unmatched to any gene: 2. The germline gives CDR1 MNHEY, CDR2 SMNVEV (reference sequence). This CDR3 comprises 16 residues. The chain's CDR3 is CASSFGTSGATDTQYL. The CDR3 DNA reads TGTGCCAGCAGTTTCGGGACTAGCGGGGCCACAGATACGCAGTATCTT.

The sample holds many counts of this clonotype. This sequence joins TRBV10-3 and TRBJ1-1; D not resolved. The V gene lost 3 bases and the J gene lost 3 bases, with 8 bases spanning the gap. The CDR3 contains 13 residues. In germline, CDR1 is ENHRY, CDR2 SYGVKD. The CDR3 is CAISDREDTEAFF. CDR3 nucleotide sequence: TGTGCCATCAGTGATCGGGAAGACACTGAAGCTTTCTTT.

This clonotype showed up just a few times. Sequence at one end of the junction differs from germline and may be a read error. This chain joins TRBV27 and TRBJ1-5; D remains ambiguous. The CDR3 is 11 amino acids. CDR1 is MNHEY and CDR2 is SMNVEV in the germline V gene (reference sequence). The DNA of the CDR3 is TGTGCCGGCAGTCCCGGCCCGGCCCAGCATTTT. It translates to CAGSPGPAQHF.

A note on this clonotype: It may be a read error: a sequence one base away is much more abundant. The chain employs TRBV30 and TRBJ2-7; either TRBD1 or TRBD2 may fit D (5 bases each). CDR1 GTSNPN and CDR2 SVGIG come from the germline V gene (reference sequence). The CDR3 is 11 amino acids. Here the CDR3 reads CARSEGTEQYF. The CDR3 region has the DNA TGTGCCAGGAGTGAAGGGACCGAGCAGTACTTC.

The J gene is TRBJ1-2, the V gene TRBV5-4; 7 bases line up with TRBD1. Germline assignment: CDR1 SGHNT and CDR2 YYREEE (reference sequence). Trimming took 4 bases from V and 4 from J; bases not matched to a gene: 7. The CDR3 is 14 amino acids. CDR3 DNA: TGTGCCAGCAGCGCGGGGGGGACAGTCTATGGCTACACCTTC. It encodes CASSAGGTVYGYTF.

This clonotype was seen a handful of times. V and J are TRBV2 and TRBJ1-6, with D unclear. V dropped 2 bases and J dropped 4 bases, with 12 bases sitting between them. CDR1 and CDR2 from the germline V gene are SNHLY and FYNNEI. The CDR3 consists of 16 residues. CDR3 DNA sequence: TGTGCCAGCAGTGAATTGGGGAGCCCATATAATTCACCCCTCCACTTT. Its protein is CASSELGSPYNSPLHF.

The chain recombines TRBV2 with TRBJ1-1, with unresolved D. This CDR3 has 15 residues. Germline V gene lookup returns CDR1 SNHLY and CDR2 FYNNEI. With 0 bases removed from V and 4 bases from J, the gap between germline ends came to 12 bases. In nucleotides, the CDR3 is TGTGCCAGCAGTGAAGCGTACTTAGGTGGCACTGAAGCTTTCTTT. Its translation: CASSEAYLGGTEAFF.

The V gene is TRBV11-2, the J gene TRBJ2-1; 9 positions match TRBD1. The CDR3 is 15 residues long. The V gene's germline CDR1 is SGHAT and CDR2 FQNNGV. The J segment lost 10 bases and the V segment lost 4 bases, leaving 11 bases of the junction unmatched. CDR3 nucleotide sequence: TGTGCCAGCAGCTCGTACCCACAGGGGGCGAGCGAGCAGTTCTTC. Translation: CASSSYPQGASEQFF.

This clonotype was seen many times. The V call is TRBV5-5, the J call TRBJ1-5; 9 bases are shared with TRBD1. Germline trimming cut 0 bases from V and 6 bases from J; bases unmatched to any gene: 4. This CDR3 is 15 amino acids long. Germline-derived CDR1 and CDR2 are SGHKS and YYEKEE (reference sequence). As DNA, the CDR3 is TGTGCCAGCAGCTTGGGGACAGGGGTACGTCAGCCCCAGCATTTT. Translating it yields CASSLGTGVRQPQHF.

A single count supports this clonotype. It may be a read error: a sequence one base away is much more abundant. This CDR3 fails to terminate in the conserved phenylalanine or tryptophan, so it likely reflects a read error. The genes are TRBV4-1 and TRBJ2-5, with a possible D match to TRBD2 (6 bases). The CDR3 has 14 residues. V was clipped by 5 bases and J by 5 bases, with 15 bases between them. The germline gives CDR1 MGHRA, CDR2 YSYEKL. The CDR3 DNA sequence: TGCGCCAGCAGCGAACGACTAGTTGGTGAGACCCAGTACTCC. Protein sequence: CASSERLVGETQYS.

This clonotype appeared many times. V gene TRBV6-5 combines with J gene TRBJ1-5; D is perhaps TRBD1 (6 bases). CDR3 size: 13 residues. Germline V lookup: CDR1 MNHEY, CDR2 SVGAGI. V was shortened by 5 bases and J by 6 bases, with 11 bases between the two germline ends. As DNA, the CDR3 is TGTGCCAGCAGTCCAGGGACACGTCAGCCCCAGCATTTT. It codes for CASSPGTRQPQHF.

This clonotype came up a few times. This chain connects TRBV6-5 to TRBJ2-1, with TRBD1 matching over 8 bases. The V gene end was trimmed by 2 bases and the J gene end by 7 bases; junction bases not matched to a gene: 13. Germline V gives CDR1 MNHEY, CDR2 SVGAGI. The CDR3 is 17 amino acids. The CDR3 loop reads CASSYAWTGNYWNEQFF. CDR3 DNA: TGTGCCAGCAGTTACGCCTGGACAGGGAATTATTGGAATGAGCAGTTCTTC.

CDR3 in DNA: TGTGCCAGCAGCCAAGAGTCAGGGGACCTCTACAATGAGCAGTTCTTC. Its protein is CASSQESGDLYNEQFF. J is TRBJ2-1 and V is TRBV4-2; D is perhaps TRBD1 (6 bases). Germline CDR1 is LGHNA and CDR2 is YNFKEQ. This CDR3 contains 16 residues. Trimming cost V 0 bases and J 3 bases, with 12 bases left between them.

This clonotype was observed many times. V is TRBV4-2 and J is TRBJ1-6; no firm D call. Germline values: CDR1 LGHNA, CDR2 YNFKEQ. This CDR3 is 15 amino acids long. The V end lost 4 bases, the J end lost 7 bases, and 14 bases lay between the germline ends. The CDR3: CASSPFWERNSPLHF. The DNA of the CDR3 is TGTGCCAGCAGCCCTTTTTGGGAGCGAAATTCACCCCTCCACTTT.

This clonotype has a single count. Germline is not matched at one junction end, which may reflect a read error. The J gene is TRBJ2-7, the V gene TRBV29-1, with TRBD2 matching 7 bases. Germline V gene data show CDR1 as SQVTM and CDR2 as ANQGSEA. The CDR3 length is 13 residues. Here the CDR3 DNA reads TGCAGCGTTGAAGGGGCTAGCGGTTACGAGCAGTATTTC. Residues: CSVEGASGYEQYF.

This clonotype was seen ten or more times. The chain links TRBV7-2 to TRBJ1-6; D not certain. V was cut by 5 bases and J by 12 bases, with 11 bases left in between. CDR1 is SGHTA and CDR2 is FQGNSA in the germline V gene. CDR3 length: 12 amino acids. The CDR3 region is CASSALGGPLHF. Written as DNA, the CDR3 is TGTGCCAGCAGCGCGCTTGGCGGACCCCTCCACTTT.

This clonotype was seen repeatedly, ten times or more. V gene TRBV28 combines with J gene TRBJ2-7; D unresolved. CDR3 length: 15 residues. V was trimmed by 4 bases and J by 2 bases, leaving 15 bases between them. Germline assignment: CDR1 MDHEN and CDR2 SYDVKM. The CDR3 protein is CASSYRGLKAYEQYF. CDR3 nucleotides: TGTGCCAGCAGTTACCGTGGGCTAAAGGCCTACGAGCAGTACTTC.

The table lists this clonotype with a few counts. The V and J genes are TRBV27 and TRBJ2-3; 8 bases align to TRBD2. This CDR3 has 16 amino acids. Germline V CDR1 and CDR2: MNHEY, SMNVEV (reference sequence). Losses at the gene ends were 5 bases for V and 2 bases for J; bases not matched to a gene: 9. In nucleotides, the CDR3 is TGTGCCAGCAGTCCCCTCCGGGAGGGATACACAGATACGCAGTATTTT. Translation gives CASSPLREGYTDTQYF.

As for this clonotype: This sequence may be a read error, since a much larger clone differs from it by one base. V is TRBV10-3 and J is TRBJ2-7, with 10 nucleotides matching TRBD2. The CDR3 extends over 14 amino acids. The J segment lost 2 bases and the V segment lost 8 bases, leaving 6 bases of the junction unmatched. The germline V gene has CDR1 ENHRY and CDR2 SYGVKD. The CDR3: CAIRGSGGAYEQYF. The CDR3 DNA reads TGTGCCATCCGAGGAAGCGGGGGGGCCTACGAGCAGTACTTC.